These 26 T cell receptor beta chains share one sample of origin, sequenced in a study of graft-versus-host responses after intestinal transplantation. Antigen specificity for these receptors is unknown. Here immunoSEQ multiplex PCR was the method, and the copy in TCRdb shows in-frame clones only, minus some. This sample carries about 71,000 clones, 90% of them seen once, and the ten largest clones take about 1.3%. The sample was unstimulated CD8+ T cells sorted from spleen or lymph node cells, taken before intestinal transplant. These receptors were obtained from a human donor who received an intestinal transplant.

V and J are TRBV5-6 and TRBJ1-1, with 10 bases that match TRBD1. V lost 2 bases and J lost 3; bases outside the gene matches: 1. The CDR3 extends over 14 amino acids. The germline V gene encodes CDR1 SGHDT and CDR2 YYEEEE. The DNA for the CDR3 is TGTGCCAGCAGCTTTGACAGGGGGCACACTGAAGCTTTCTTT. Translating it yields CASSFDRGHTEAFF.

The chain combines TRBV4-1 with TRBJ2-3, with 8 bases aligning to TRBD2. Germline V CDR1 and CDR2: MGHRA, YSYEKL. The CDR3 has 17 residues. The V gene end was trimmed by 0 bases and the J gene end by 1 base; junction bases not matched to a gene: 6. The CDR3 spells CASSQDLPAGGTDTQYF. In nucleotides, the CDR3 is TGCGCCAGCAGCCAAGATTTACCAGCGGGGGGCACAGATACGCAGTATTTT.

The chain combines TRBV5-1 with TRBJ1-2; TRBD1 matches 9 bases. The CDR3 length is 15 residues. With V trimmed by 3 bases and J by 5 bases, 8 bases remained unmatched. Germline V gene lookup returns CDR1 SGHRS and CDR2 YFSETQ. CDR3 sequence: CASSSGTGHGYGYTF. The CDR3 DNA sequence: TGCGCCAGCAGCTCGGGGACAGGGCATGGGTATGGCTACACCTTC.

The chain links TRBV7-2 to TRBJ2-1; 10 positions match TRBD1. Losses at the gene ends were 1 base for V and 5 bases for J; bases not matched to a gene: 5. The CDR3 is 16 amino acids. Germline V lookup: CDR1 SGHTA, CDR2 FQGNSA. CDR3 nucleotides: TGTGCCAGCAGCTTAGGGCTGACAGGGGGCCACAATGAGCAGTTCTTC. Amino acids: CASSLGLTGGHNEQFF. Variable domain in full (rest from reference TRBV7-2 and TRBJ2-1): GAGVSQSPSNKVTEKGKDVELRCDPISGHTALYWYRQSLGQGLEFLIYFQGNSAPDKSGLPSDRFSAERTGGSVSTLTIQRTQQEDSAVYLCASSLGLTGGHNEQFFGPGTRLTVL.

The V gene is TRBV10-1, the J gene TRBJ1-2; D might be TRBD1 (6 bases). Trimming removed 8 bases from V and 5 bases from J, with 12 bases in between. Germline V gives CDR1 WNHNN, CDR2 SYGVQD (reference sequence). This CDR3 is 12 amino acids long. The CDR3 DNA follows: TGCGCCAGCCGCGGGGGGGCTTATGGCTACACCTTC. This translates into CASRGGAYGYTF.

V and J are TRBV7-9 and TRBJ1-6; 9 bases line up with TRBD1. The germline V gene encodes CDR1 SEHNR and CDR2 FQNEAQ (reference sequence). V gave up 5 bases and J gave up 10 bases; unmatched junction bases: 6. The CDR3 loop spans 14 amino acids. The CDR3 protein is CASSPGQGGSPLHF. The CDR3 DNA follows: TGTGCCAGCAGCCCGGGACAGGGAGGCTCACCCCTCCACTTT.

The rearrangement uses TRBV7-9 and TRBJ2-7; 10 bases fit TRBD1. This CDR3 spans 15 amino acids. Trimming at V came to 4 bases and at J to 7 bases, leaving 10 bases not matched to a gene. From germline, CDR1 is SEHNR and CDR2 FQNEAQ (reference sequence). CDR3 in amino acids: CASSYWDRGIPEQYF. CDR3 bases: TGTGCCAGCAGCTATTGGGACAGGGGAATCCCTGAGCAGTACTTC.

This chain links TRBV5-6 with TRBJ1-1, with 7 bases fitting TRBD1. The germline V gene has CDR1 SGHDT and CDR2 YYEEEE. Trimming removed 6 bases from V and 2 bases from J; junction bases left unmatched: 7. The CDR3 has 14 residues. The CDR3: CASIPGTDNTEAFF. The CDR3 region has the DNA TGTGCCAGCATCCCCGGGACAGACAACACTGAAGCTTTCTTT. The complete variable domain, with remaining parts taken from reference TRBV5-6 and TRBJ1-1, reads DAGVTQSPTHLIKTRGQQVTLRCSPKSGHDTVSWYQQALGQGPQFIFQYYEEEERQRGNFPDRFSGHQFPNYSSELNVNALLLGDSALYLCASIPGTDNTEAFFGQGTRLTVV.

The rearrangement links TRBV10-3 to TRBJ2-7; TRBD1 matches 7 bases. The V segment lost 4 bases and the J segment 2 bases; nucleotides outside the gene matches: 5. Germline V gene data show CDR1 as ENHRY and CDR2 as SYGVKD. CDR3 length: 14 amino acids. CDR3 coding DNA: TGTGCCATCAGTGCGGGACAGCTCACCTACGAGCAGTACTTC. Translation: CAISAGQLTYEQYF.

The chain combines TRBV7-9 with TRBJ2-2, with a tentative D call TRBD1 (6 bases). V was trimmed by 5 bases and J by 6 bases, leaving 10 bases between them. The germline CDR1 and CDR2 sequences are SEHNR and FQNEAQ (reference sequence). This CDR3 comprises 13 residues. The CDR3, as DNA: TGTGCCAGCAGCACCGGGACACCCGGGGAGCTGTTTTTT. Amino acid sequence: CASSTGTPGELFF.

In nucleotides, the CDR3 is TGTGCCAGCAAGCCCCTCCAGACAGGGCCCACTGAAGCTTTCTTT. Translating gives CASKPLQTGPTEAFF. The chain links TRBV5-6 to TRBJ1-1; 7 positions agree with TRBD1. Germline V CDR1 and CDR2: SGHDT, YYEEEE. The CDR3 has 15 amino acids. Unmatched junction bases numbered 12, after V lost 6 bases and J lost 4 bases.

This chain connects TRBV9 to TRBJ1-1, with TRBD1 as a possible D gene (5 bases). V was cut by 7 bases and J by 0 bases, with 7 bases left in between. The V gene's germline CDR1 is SGDLS and CDR2 YYNGEE. This CDR3 has 12 amino acids. Written as DNA, the CDR3 is TGTGCCAGCGGGGGGGTGAACACTGAAGCTTTCTTT. Protein sequence: CASGGVNTEAFF.

The CDR3 here is CSVEWWAQGTEAFF. As DNA, the CDR3 is TGCAGCGTTGAGTGGTGGGCTCAGGGCACTGAAGCTTTCTTT. The V call is TRBV29-1, the J call TRBJ1-1; tentatively, D is TRBD1 (5 bases). V was pared by 3 bases and J by 4 bases, with 15 bases between. This CDR3 contains 14 residues. CDR1 and CDR2 (germline): SQVTM, ANQGSEA.

The chain joins TRBV19 to TRBJ1-2; D is undetermined. This CDR3 is built from 12 residues. Trimming pared 1 base from V and 8 bases from J, leaving 8 bases between. Per the germline V gene, CDR1 is LNHDA and CDR2 is SQIVND (reference sequence). CDR3 DNA: TGTGCCAGTAGTATAGGGGGAGAAGGCTACACCTTC. As protein: CASSIGGEGYTF.

The chain has TRBV20-1 and TRBJ1-5; D uncertain. This CDR3 has 10 amino acids. V was cut by 6 bases and J by 11 bases, with 11 bases left in between. In germline, CDR1 is DFQATT, CDR2 SNEGSKA (reference sequence). The CDR3 sequence: CSAKTSAQHF. DNA for the CDR3: TGCAGTGCAAAGACATCGGCCCAGCATTTT.

The chain combines TRBV9 with TRBJ1-2, with 12 bases lining up with TRBD1. This CDR3 contains 17 residues. CDR1 SGDLS and CDR2 YYNGEE come from the germline V gene. Germline trimming cut 3 bases from V and 2 bases from J; bases unmatched to any gene: 8. Here the CDR3 DNA reads TGTGCCAGCAGCGACGCCGGGACAGGGGGCGCCAACTATGGCTACACCTTC. Amino acid sequence: CASSDAGTGGANYGYTF.

CDR3 protein: CASSLDYPAGAQETQYF. CDR3 nucleotides: TGTGCCAGCAGCTTAGATTACCCAGCGGGGGCCCAAGAGACCCAGTACTTC. The chain couples TRBV11-2 to TRBJ2-5; 8 bases are shared with TRBD2. The CDR3 has 17 amino acids. From germline, CDR1 is SGHAT and CDR2 FQNNGV. J was trimmed by 1 base and V by 0 bases; bases with no gene match: 7.

The J gene is TRBJ1-4, the V gene TRBV18, with D perhaps TRBD1 (6 bases). From germline, CDR1 is KGHSH and CDR2 LQKENI. The CDR3 has 14 residues. V shed 1 base and J shed 7 bases, with 10 bases lying between them. The CDR3 DNA follows: TGTGCCAGCTCACCACGGGGACATGGTGAAAAACTGTTTTTT. Its protein product is CASSPRGHGEKLFF.

The rearrangement uses TRBV27 and TRBJ1-5; 9 nucleotides align to TRBD1. The V segment lost 8 bases and the J segment 6 bases; nucleotides outside the gene matches: 5. This CDR3 has 13 amino acids. CDR1 and CDR2 from the germline V gene are MNHEY and SMNVEV (reference sequence). CDR3 residues: CASRQGVGQPQHF. The CDR3 DNA reads TGTGCCAGCCGACAGGGGGTAGGTCAGCCCCAGCATTTT.

The rearrangement links TRBV10-2 to TRBJ1-2, with 8 bases identical to TRBD1. Germline loops: CDR1 WSHSY, CDR2 SAAADI. The CDR3 is made up of 16 amino acids. V shed 6 bases and J 5 bases; nucleotides not matched to a gene: 14. The CDR3 here is CASSRTGLMPLYGYTF. The CDR3 DNA reads TGCGCCAGCAGCCGGACAGGGCTCATGCCCTTGTATGGCTACACCTTC.

The V gene is TRBV6-5, the J gene TRBJ1-5, with D unclear. Germline CDR1 is MNHEY and CDR2 is SVGAGI. The CDR3 spans 13 residues. The V and J ends lost 4 bases and 9 bases respectively, with 13 bases between them. CDR3 residues: CASSWRVDGPQHF. The CDR3 bases are TGTGCCAGCAGTTGGAGGGTTGACGGGCCCCAGCATTTT.

This chain links TRBV4-1 with TRBJ2-7, with 8 bases lining up with TRBD2. V shed 1 base, J shed 1 base, and the junction held 3 bases outside the gene matches. This CDR3 has 15 residues. CDR1 is MGHRA, CDR2 YSYEKL, per germline. As DNA, the CDR3 is TGCGCCAGCAGCCAAGGGAGCGGGGGTTCCTACGAGCAGTACTTC. Its protein product is CASSQGSGGSYEQYF.

A remark on this clone: Different DNA sequences within this sample yield the same CDR3. The rearrangement uses TRBV27 and TRBJ1-5; TRBD1 matches 9 bases. The CDR3 spans 14 residues. V shed 6 bases, J shed 2 bases, and the junction held 2 bases outside the gene matches. CDR1 and CDR2 from the germline V gene are MNHEY and SMNVEV (reference sequence). CDR3 sequence (DNA): TGTGCCAGCAGCCGACAGGGGGGCAATCAGCCCCAGCATTTT. This encodes CASSRQGGNQPQHF.

J is TRBJ2-1 and V is TRBV9, with TRBD1 matching over 10 bases. CDR3 length: 12 residues. The J segment lost 16 bases and the V segment lost 3 bases, leaving 7 bases of the junction unmatched. Germline CDR1 SGDLS, CDR2 YYNGEE. The CDR3 is CASSDGETGGFF. For the CDR3, the DNA is TGTGCCAGCAGCGACGGGGAGACAGGGGGCTTCTTC.

V gene TRBV10-3 combines with J gene TRBJ1-2; D is unresolved. Germline V gene lookup returns CDR1 ENHRY and CDR2 SYGVKD. The CDR3 totals 14 residues. V lost 8 bases to trimming and J lost 7 bases, with 20 bases between them. CDR3 DNA: TGTGCCATCTGGTCCCATCTCGGGCGGGGTGGCTACACCTTC. Encoded protein: CAIWSHLGRGGYTF.

V is TRBV7-2 and J is TRBJ2-1; TRBD2 might be the D (5 bases). The CDR3 totals 14 residues. The V and J ends lost 3 bases and 2 bases respectively, with 8 bases between them. The germline V gene has CDR1 SGHTA and CDR2 FQGNSA. CDR3 amino acids: CASSFGNPYNEQFF. DNA for the CDR3: TGTGCCAGCAGCTTCGGGAACCCCTACAATGAGCAGTTCTTC.